The source of this TCR beta chain is a study of T cell repertoires in cytomegalovirus infection. Looking at the study overall: CMV epitopes, recently identified HLA-C-restricted and well-studied HLA-B-restricted, were used. Study-level findings and limits: The cumulative frequency of public TCR beta families distinguished individuals who carried CMV together with the relevant HLA.

Using its own MiXCR run on the reads, TCRdb lists one record per CDR3 protein. This table holds 600,000 to 700,000 distinct CDR3 sequences, approximately 33% found once. J lost 9 bases, V lost 6 bases, and 11 bases had no gene match. This CDR3 spans 16 amino acids. This clonotype was seen at least ten times. Its antigen is unknown. The receptor comes from a human donor in good health (CMV status not recorded). Some clones in this sample may be carry-over from other donors' samples. The specimen was cultured PBMCs, collected from culture after CMV antigen stimulation. The chain links TRBV12-3 or TRBV12-4 to TRBJ2-1, with TRBD2 matching 13 bases. The CDR3 sequence: CASRRSGTSGVGEQFF. The CDR3 nucleotides read TGTGCCAGCAGACGGTCTGGGACTAGCGGGGTCGGTGAGCAGTTCTTC.